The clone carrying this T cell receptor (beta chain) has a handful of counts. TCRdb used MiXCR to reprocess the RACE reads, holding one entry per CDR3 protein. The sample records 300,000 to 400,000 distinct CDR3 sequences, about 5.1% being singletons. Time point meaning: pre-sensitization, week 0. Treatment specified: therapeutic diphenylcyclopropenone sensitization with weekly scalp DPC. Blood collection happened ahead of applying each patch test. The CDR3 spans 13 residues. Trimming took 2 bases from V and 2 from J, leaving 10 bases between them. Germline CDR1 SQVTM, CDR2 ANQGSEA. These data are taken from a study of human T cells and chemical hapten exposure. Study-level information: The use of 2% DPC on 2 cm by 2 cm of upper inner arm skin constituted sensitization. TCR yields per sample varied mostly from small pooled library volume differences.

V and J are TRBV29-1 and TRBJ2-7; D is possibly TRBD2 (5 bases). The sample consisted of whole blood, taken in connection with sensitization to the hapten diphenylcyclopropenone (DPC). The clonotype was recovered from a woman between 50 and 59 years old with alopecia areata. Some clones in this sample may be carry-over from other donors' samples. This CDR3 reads CSVEIGGAYEQYF. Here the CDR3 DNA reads TGCAGCGTTGAAATCGGAGGAGCCTACGAGCAGTACTTC.